A single sample is the source of the 27 T cell receptor beta chains below, sequenced in a study of T-cell reconstitution after alpha-beta-depleted transplantation in children. The TCRbeta library was prepared with unique molecular identifiers. One entry per CDR3 protein results from TCRdb running MiXCR on the PCR reads. The top ten clones hold 3.5% to 5% of a sample with roughly 610,000 distinct CDR3 sequences, over 9.5% of them seen once. Material: PBMCs from the stem cell graft donor, obtained from the stem cell graft. These receptors came from a human donor who donated a stem cell graft to a child with acute myeloid leukemia.

For the CDR3, the DNA is TGCAGCGTTGAAGGGGCTAGGCGTGAGCAGTTCTTC. Translating gives CSVEGARREQFF. The rearrangement uses TRBV29-1 and TRBJ2-1, with D hard to call. This CDR3 spans 12 amino acids. V was clipped by 1 base and J by 9 bases, with 10 bases between them. Germline CDR1 and CDR2: SQVTM and ANQGSEA.

CDR3 residues: CASRGTGGLSGNTIYF. The CDR3, as DNA: TGTGCCAGCAGGGGGACAGGGGGCCTCTCTGGAAACACCATATATTTT. The J gene is TRBJ1-3, the V gene TRBV6-1; 12 bases fit TRBD1. The trim removed 6 bases at V and 0 bases at J, leaving 3 bases unmatched. The CDR3 length is 16 residues. Germline V gives CDR1 MNHNS, CDR2 SASEGT.

This clonotype was counted many times. The chain has TRBV5-6 and TRBJ2-3; 9 nucleotides line up with TRBD1. From germline, CDR1 is SGHDT and CDR2 YYEEEE. V shed 4 bases and J 2 bases; nucleotides not matched to a gene: 8. The CDR3 covers 16 residues. CDR3 in amino acids: CASSLTGTGFTDTQYF. As DNA, the CDR3 is TGTGCCAGCAGCCTTACCGGGACAGGGTTCACAGATACGCAGTATTTT.

This clonotype showed up many times. The chain carries TRBV20-1 and TRBJ2-7, with D perhaps TRBD1 (6 bases). V was pared by 5 bases and J by 3 bases, with 17 bases between. The length of the CDR3 is 14 residues. Germline CDR1 and CDR2: DFQATT and SNEGSKA (reference sequence). This CDR3 is CSAWGSGTSYEQYF. DNA of the CDR3: TGCAGTGCTTGGGGGTCCGGGACAAGCTACGAGCAGTACTTC.

This clonotype was picked up a small number of times. As DNA, the CDR3 is TGCAGTGCTAGTCTTCGTTGGGGGACCATCTACAATGAGCAGTTCTTC. Protein product: CSASLRWGTIYNEQFF. V and J are TRBV20-1 and TRBJ2-1; tentatively, D is TRBD1 or TRBD2 (5 bases each). Germline CDR1 DFQATT, CDR2 SNEGSKA (reference sequence). V was shortened by 3 bases and J by 3 bases, with 18 bases between the two germline ends. CDR3 size: 16 residues.

This clonotype occurred a few times. The CDR3 bases are TGTGCCACCAGTGACCCGCGCAGGGAGGTCTATGGCTACACCTTC. Translated, it gives CATSDPRREVYGYTF. The chain is built from TRBV24-1 and TRBJ1-2, with D perhaps TRBD1 (5 bases). The CDR3 contains 15 residues. Germline V gives CDR1 KGHDR, CDR2 SFDVKD. The germline V and J ends were trimmed by 4 bases and 4 bases, with 15 bases remaining between them.

This clonotype was observed at least ten times. The V call is TRBV5-1, the J call TRBJ1-4; D is uncertain. The CDR3 covers 13 residues. Trimming pared 2 bases from V and 8 bases from J, leaving 10 bases between. Germline values: CDR1 SGHRS, CDR2 YFSETQ. In nucleotides, the CDR3 is TGCGCCAGCAGCTTCGAGCAGGAGGAAAAACTGTTTTTT. As protein: CASSFEQEEKLFF.

This clonotype was counted only a few times. The rearrangement joins TRBV7-2 to TRBJ2-7, with TRBD2 identical over 10 bases. Germline CDR1 SGHTA, CDR2 FQGNSA. V dropped 5 bases and J dropped 2; count of bases not matched to a gene: 9. The CDR3 sequence is 16 residues long. CDR3 sequence (DNA): TGTGCCAGCAGCCATTTGACTAGCGGGCTGACCTACGAGCAGTACTTC. Translated, it gives CASSHLTSGLTYEQYF.

This clonotype was detected a few times. The rearrangement links TRBV7-3 to TRBJ2-1; D gene unclear. The germline V gene has CDR1 SGHTA and CDR2 FQGTGA. V gave up 0 bases and J gave up 10 bases, with 16 bases separating them. CDR3 size: 15 residues. The CDR3 region has the DNA TGTGCCAGCAGCTTAACGGGCGGCCGACTGGGCGAGCAGTTCTTC. Protein: CASSLTGGRLGEQFF.

This clonotype was counted between two and nine times. The chain links TRBV12-3 or TRBV12-4 to TRBJ2-3; D is ambiguous. The CDR3 spans 13 residues. The V end was cut by 1 base, the J end by 6 bases, with 8 bases between. DNA of the CDR3: TGTGCCAGCAGTTTAGATGGTTGGGATACGCAGTATTTT. Translated: CASSLDGWDTQYF.

The chain uses TRBV5-1 and TRBJ2-7, with 7 bases matching TRBD2. The CDR3 spans 14 residues. The V gene end was trimmed by 2 bases and the J gene end by 5 bases; junction bases not matched to a gene: 7. CDR1 and CDR2 from the germline V gene are SGHRS and YFSETQ. The CDR3 reads CASSLRAGVDEQYF. In nucleotides, the CDR3 is TGCGCCAGCAGCTTACGGGCGGGAGTGGACGAGCAGTACTTC.

The chain uses TRBV12-5 and TRBJ2-1, with TRBD1 matching 9 bases. J gave up 4 bases and V 1 base, and 5 bases lay outside the gene matches. Per germline, CDR1 LGHNT and CDR2 FRNRAP. There are 16 residues in the CDR3. The CDR3 is CASGLGPGTGYNEQFF. In nucleotides, the CDR3 is TGTGCTAGTGGTTTGGGACCCGGGACAGGGTACAATGAGCAGTTCTTC.

This chain uses TRBV28 with TRBJ2-5, with 12 bases identical to TRBD2. Germline V gene lookup returns CDR1 MDHEN and CDR2 SYDVKM. The junction had 7 bases not matched to a gene; V was cut back by 11 bases and J by 3 bases. The CDR3 sequence is 14 residues long. The DNA for the CDR3 is TGTGCCGTTGCTAGCGGGAGGGCGGAAGAGACCCAGTACTTC. This gives the protein CAVASGRAEETQYF.

The chain couples TRBV12-3 or TRBV12-4 to TRBJ1-5, with a possible D match to TRBD1 (5 bases). CDR3 length: 15 amino acids. V shed 2 bases and J shed 0 bases, with 8 bases lying between them. The DNA of the CDR3 is TGTGCCAGCAGTTTATCGAGGGGTAGCAATCAGCCCCAGCATTTT. This sequence encodes CASSLSRGSNQPQHF.

This clonotype has more than one count but fewer than ten. The CDR3 here is CASSRMDRGTEAFF. DNA of the CDR3: TGTGCCAGCAGCCGGATGGACAGGGGTACTGAAGCTTTCTTT. J is TRBJ1-1 and V is TRBV3-1, with 9 bases that match TRBD1. With 4 bases clipped from V and 5 bases from J, the junction kept 5 bases outside the gene matches. The CDR3 is 14 amino acids. Germline CDR1 LGHDT, CDR2 YNNKEL (reference sequence).

This clonotype was detected many times. This rearrangement joins TRBV29-1 to TRBJ2-7; D is undetermined. CDR3 length: 13 amino acids. In germline, CDR1 is SQVTM, CDR2 ANQGSEA. The V end lost 4 bases, the J end lost 5 bases, and 15 bases lay between the germline ends. The CDR3 sequence is CSVAGRVSHEQYF. Here the CDR3 DNA reads TGCAGCGTTGCCGGCCGAGTAAGCCACGAGCAGTACTTC.

The chain combines TRBV20-1 with TRBJ1-4; possible D gene TRBD1, 6 bases. The CDR3 extends over 16 amino acids. Germline CDR1 DFQATT, CDR2 SNEGSKA (reference sequence). Trimming removed 6 bases from V and 0 bases from J, with 17 bases in between. In DNA form, the CDR3 reads TGCAGTGCCGCAAAGAAAGACAGGCCAACTAATGAAAAACTGTTTTTT. Translated, it gives CSAAKKDRPTNEKLFF.

Ten or more counts support this clonotype. The chain employs TRBV20-1 and TRBJ1-5; D uncertain. V was trimmed by 3 bases and J by 1 base, leaving 7 bases between them. The CDR3 sequence is 13 residues long. Germline lookup yields CDR1 DFQATT and CDR2 SNEGSKA (reference sequence). This chain's CDR3 is CSASTQSNQPQHF. In DNA, the CDR3 is TGCAGTGCTAGTACACAGAGCAATCAGCCCCAGCATTTT.

This clonotype was seen repeatedly, ten times or more. The genes are TRBV27 and TRBJ1-1; 7 bases map to TRBD1. The junction had 3 bases not matched to a gene; V was cut back by 7 bases and J by 4 bases. This CDR3 is 12 amino acids long. Germline assignment: CDR1 MNHEY and CDR2 SMNVEV (reference sequence). The CDR3 DNA follows: TGTGCCAGCAAACGACAGGGCACTGAAGCTTTCTTT. It yields the protein CASKRQGTEAFF.

To note about this clonotype: The junction departs from germline at one end; a sequencing error may be responsible. The rearrangement links TRBV7-3 to TRBJ2-7; 11 bases agree with TRBD2. Germline CDR1 is SGHTA and CDR2 is FQGTGA. The CDR3 has 16 amino acids. Here the CDR3 DNA reads TGTGCCAGCAGCATAACCCGACTAGCGGGAAACTACGAGCAGTACTTC. It specifies CASSITRLAGNYEQYF.

The chain has TRBV20-1 and TRBJ1-6; 9 bases align to TRBD1. V was clipped by 6 bases and J by 7 bases; unmatched bases: 7. The CDR3 contains 14 residues. The germline gives CDR1 DFQATT, CDR2 SNEGSKA (reference sequence). The CDR3 sequence is CSAPPGTGNSPLHF. The CDR3 nucleotides are TGCAGTGCCCCGCCCGGGACAGGGAATTCACCCCTCCACTTT.

The chain employs TRBV25-1 and TRBJ1-1; D is ambiguous. V lost 5 bases and J 2 bases, leaving 12 bases between the germline ends. This CDR3 has 14 residues. Germline-derived CDR1 and CDR2 are MGHDK and SYGVNS. CDR3 sequence reads: CASSLAQTNTEAFF. The CDR3 region has the DNA TGTGCCAGCAGTCTCGCACAGACCAACACTGAAGCTTTCTTT.

This clonotype was seen only a few times. This rearrangement joins TRBV5-1 to TRBJ1-4, with 8 bases fitting TRBD1. Germline V gene lookup returns CDR1 SGHRS and CDR2 YFSETQ. V lost 5 bases to trimming and J lost 0 bases; unmatched junction nucleotides: 21. This CDR3 is built from 21 residues. The CDR3 nucleotides are TGCGCCAGCAGTTCTCAACCTTTGGACAGGGTTATGGCAGCAACTAATGAAAAACTGTTTTTT. Translated: CASSSQPLDRVMAATNEKLFF.

The table lists this clonotype with a few counts. The chain has TRBV29-1 and TRBJ2-1; 9 nucleotides line up with TRBD2. The V gene's germline CDR1 is SQVTM and CDR2 ANQGSEA. Trimming cost V 6 bases and J 4 bases; bases outside gene matches: 13. The CDR3 is 16 residues long. The CDR3 region is CSVRTSEKNIYNEQFF. CDR3 nucleotide sequence: TGCAGCGTCCGGACTAGCGAGAAGAATATTTACAATGAGCAGTTCTTC.

V gene TRBV12-3 or TRBV12-4 combines with J gene TRBJ2-1, with D possibly matching TRBD1 (6 bases). V was clipped by 3 bases and J by 8 bases, with 11 bases between them. The CDR3 sequence is 13 residues long. The CDR3: CASSFETGHEQFF. CDR3 bases: TGTGCCAGCAGTTTTGAGACAGGCCATGAGCAGTTCTTC.

This clonotype was seen repeatedly, ten times or more. This chain links TRBV29-1 with TRBJ2-3, with 11 bases lining up with TRBD2. The germline V gene encodes CDR1 SQVTM and CDR2 ANQGSEA. This CDR3 is 15 amino acids long. Trimming removed 2 bases from V and 2 bases from J; junction bases left unmatched: 3. The CDR3 here is CSVERLAGFTDTQYF. DNA for the CDR3: TGCAGCGTTGAACGACTAGCGGGGTTCACAGATACGCAGTATTTT.

The chain recombines TRBV6-2 or TRBV6-3 with TRBJ2-5, with 8 bases matching TRBD1. Trimming removed 7 bases from V and 5 bases from J; junction bases left unmatched: 6. Per germline, CDR1 MNHEY and CDR2 SVGEGT. This CDR3 has 13 amino acids. The CDR3, as DNA: TGTGCCAGCAAGAAGACAGGGGACGAGACCCAGTACTTC. Protein product: CASKKTGDETQYF.